This T cell receptor (beta chain) is from a study of early T cells in non-severe SARS-CoV-2 infection. On the study more broadly: Bulk RNA isolated from unsorted whole blood underwent sequencing; chains were not paired.

Unique molecular identifiers tagged individual cDNA molecules. TCRdb used MiXCR to reprocess the 5' RACE reads, holding one entry per CDR3 protein. The table has around 70,000 distinct CDR3 sequences, roughly 10% seen once. The CDR3 spans 12 residues. Trimming removed 6 bases from V and 9 bases from J, with 12 bases in between. Germline V gives CDR1 MDHEN, CDR2 SYDVKM. This clonotype was seen a few times. Its target is unknown. Overall study results and limits: CD4 and private specificities were missed by VDJdb matching, which favored anti-spike CD8 responses.

J is TRBJ2-1 and V is TRBV28, with a possible D match to TRBD2 (6 bases). This receptor was identified in an adult who was a healthcare worker with PCR-confirmed SARS-CoV-2 infection or an uninfected control (not recorded which). The sample in question was whole blood, obtained at baseline. CDR3 region: CASRGGRVEQFF. As DNA, the CDR3 is TGTGCCAGCAGGGGGGGTAGGGTTGAGCAGTTCTTC.